These T cell receptor beta chains were read from a single sample in a study of cytomegalovirus exposure and HLA in healthy donors. Produced via immunoSEQ multiplex PCR; TCRdb's table is partial and in-frame only. Of some 180,000 clones detected, roughly 82% appear once; the ten largest clones hold more than 1.5%. The specimen sequenced was PBMCs. Receptors were obtained from a middle-aged man in good health and CMV-seronegative. The CDR3 runs from the conserved cysteine through the conserved F or W. A D gene is named only where the DNA matches it firmly. Clone sizes are given selectively: once, few, many, or a class where the clone is expanded.

d_call: -
clone_size: -
j_call: TRBJ2-3
v_call: TRBV7-6
cdr3_aa: CASTTRGGPVSTDTQYF
cdr3_nt: TGTGCCAGCACCACAAGGGGGGGCCCTGTAAGCACAGATACGCAGTATTTT

d_call: -
clone_size: -
j_call: TRBJ2-4
v_call: TRBV10-3
cdr3_aa: CAISESGKGLDIQYF
cdr3_nt: TGTGCCATCAGTGAGTCGGGGAAAGGACTTGACATTCAGTACTTC

d_call: TRBD1
clone_size: -
j_call: TRBJ1-1
v_call: TRBV7-3
cdr3_aa: CASRQGANTEAFF
cdr3_nt: TGTGCCAGCAGACAGGGGGCGAACACTGAAGCTTTCTTT

d_call: -
clone_size: -
j_call: TRBJ2-3
v_call: TRBV7-9
cdr3_aa: CASSLVGPEPTDTQYF
cdr3_nt: TGTGCCAGCAGCTTAGTGGGCCCGGAACCCACAGATACGCAGTATTTT

d_call: TRBD1
clone_size: few
j_call: TRBJ1-1
v_call: TRBV6-5
cdr3_aa: CASSANRGYTEAFF
cdr3_nt: TGTGCCAGCAGTGCTAACAGGGGCTACACTGAAGCTTTCTTT

d_call: TRBD2
clone_size: -
j_call: TRBJ2-2
v_call: TRBV7-2
cdr3_aa: CASSRTLSSGVGELFF
cdr3_nt: TGTGCCAGCAGTAGGACTCTATCTAGCGGGGTCGGGGAGCTGTTTTTT

d_call: -
clone_size: -
j_call: TRBJ2-2
v_call: TRBV5-1
cdr3_aa: CASSLMWGDTGELFF
cdr3_nt: TGCGCCAGCAGCTTGATGTGGGGAGACACCGGGGAGCTGTTTTTT

d_call: -
clone_size: -
j_call: TRBJ2-2
v_call: TRBV9
cdr3_aa: CASSATVGAGELFF
cdr3_nt: TGTGCCAGCAGCGCCACGGTGGGCGCGGGGGAGCTGTTTTTT

d_call: -
clone_size: -
j_call: TRBJ2-5
v_call: TRBV6-1
cdr3_aa: CAGGWSLQETQYF
cdr3_nt: TGTGCCGGCGGGTGGAGCCTTCAAGAGACCCAGTACTTC

d_call: TRBD2
clone_size: -
j_call: TRBJ2-1
v_call: TRBV9
cdr3_aa: CASSVSSGMYYNEQFF
cdr3_nt: TGTGCCAGCAGCGTAAGTAGCGGGATGTACTACAATGAGCAGTTCTTC

d_call: TRBD2
clone_size: -
j_call: TRBJ2-2
v_call: TRBV19
cdr3_aa: CASSTPSGGNTGELFF
cdr3_nt: TGTGCCAGTAGTACCCCTTCGGGGGGGAACACCGGGGAGCTGTTTTTT

d_call: TRBD2
clone_size: once
j_call: TRBJ2-4
v_call: TRBV5-8
cdr3_aa: CASSLGTSVKNIQYF
cdr3_nt: TGTGCCAGCAGCTTGGGGACTAGCGTGAAAAACATTCAGTACTTC

d_call: TRBD1
clone_size: -
j_call: TRBJ1-5
v_call: TRBV27
cdr3_aa: CASSFGQGVLSNQPQHF
cdr3_nt: TGTGCCAGCAGTTTTGGACAGGGGGTTCTTAGCAATCAGCCCCAGCATTTT

d_call: -
clone_size: -
j_call: TRBJ2-3
v_call: TRBV5-8
cdr3_aa: CASAQGRGGTDTQYF
cdr3_nt: TGTGCCAGCGCCCAAGGCAGGGGGGGCACAGATACGCAGTATTTT

d_call: TRBD1
clone_size: -
j_call: TRBJ2-6
v_call: TRBV28
cdr3_aa: CASKTGTAGANVLTF
cdr3_nt: TGTGCCAGCAAAACCGGGACAGCTGGGGCCAACGTCCTGACTTTC

d_call: -
clone_size: -
j_call: TRBJ2-5
v_call: TRBV29-1
cdr3_aa: CSVSGVIGETQYF
cdr3_nt: TGCAGCGTTTCCGGGGTTATCGGGGAGACCCAGTACTTC

d_call: TRBD1
clone_size: -
j_call: TRBJ1-3
v_call: TRBV19
cdr3_aa: CASSIGRGSGNTIYF
cdr3_nt: TGTGCCAGTAGTATCGGCAGGGGGTCGGGAAACACCATATATTTT

d_call: -
clone_size: -
j_call: TRBJ2-5
v_call: TRBV5-6
cdr3_aa: CASSAGTKGLGETQYF
cdr3_nt: TGTGCCAGCAGCGCCGGGACAAAAGGACTCGGAGAGACCCAGTACTTC

d_call: -
clone_size: -
j_call: TRBJ2-2
v_call: TRBV5-1
cdr3_aa: CASTFLSGTGELFF
cdr3_nt: TGCGCCAGCACCTTTCTCAGCGGGACCGGGGAGCTGTTTTTT

d_call: TRBD2
clone_size: -
j_call: TRBJ2-1
v_call: TRBV11-1
cdr3_aa: CASSFLAGYNEQFF
cdr3_nt: TGTGCCAGCAGTTTCCTAGCGGGATACAATGAGCAGTTCTTC

d_call: TRBD2
clone_size: -
j_call: TRBJ2-1
v_call: TRBV5-4
cdr3_aa: CASSLPPGGTFNEQFF
cdr3_nt: TGTGCCAGCAGCTTGCCCCCCGGGGGGACTTTCAATGAGCAGTTCTTC

d_call: TRBD1
clone_size: -
j_call: TRBJ1-5
v_call: TRBV6-6
cdr3_aa: CASSYSGTGGSQPQHF
cdr3_nt: TGTGCCAGCAGTTACTCCGGGACAGGGGGCAGTCAGCCCCAGCATTTT

d_call: -
clone_size: -
j_call: TRBJ2-5
v_call: TRBV2
cdr3_aa: CASSSDGGREETQYF
cdr3_nt: TGTGCCAGCAGTTCAGACGGGGGGCGGGAAGAGACCCAGTACTTC

d_call: -
clone_size: -
j_call: TRBJ1-5
v_call: TRBV9
cdr3_aa: CASSVGTGTQPQHF
cdr3_nt: TGTGCCAGCAGCGTAGGAACAGGGACTCAGCCCCAGCATTTT

d_call: TRBD1
clone_size: -
j_call: TRBJ2-2
v_call: TRBV6-1
cdr3_aa: CASSEGQGAAGELFF
cdr3_nt: TGTGCCAGCAGTGAGGGTCAGGGGGCAGCCGGGGAGCTGTTTTTT

d_call: TRBD2
clone_size: -
j_call: TRBJ2-6
v_call: TRBV27
cdr3_aa: CASRLMTSGTAHSGANVLTF
cdr3_nt: TGTGCCAGCAGACTGATGACTAGCGGGACAGCCCACTCTGGGGCCAACGTCCTGACTTTC

d_call: -
clone_size: -
j_call: TRBJ2-7
v_call: TRBV30
cdr3_aa: CAWSVEATEQYF
cdr3_nt: TGTGCCTGGAGTGTAGAGGCAACCGAGCAGTACTTC

d_call: TRBD1
clone_size: -
j_call: TRBJ2-7
v_call: TRBV7-6
cdr3_aa: CASSSTGVIYEQYF
cdr3_nt: TGTGCCAGCAGCTCGACAGGGGTTATCTACGAGCAGTACTTC

d_call: TRBD1
clone_size: -
j_call: TRBJ2-7
v_call: TRBV18
cdr3_aa: CASSPQSGTGVEQYF
cdr3_nt: TGTGCCAGCTCACCCCAATCCGGGACAGGGGTCGAGCAGTACTTC